This T cell receptor (beta chain) appears in the sequencing data of a study of cytomegalovirus exposure and HLA in healthy donors. In the study overall: A subsequent analysis reported that the 100 to 150 validation repertoires were produced on the same platform that had also been used for the 500 to 700 first-cohort repertoires.

Study-level findings and limits: Cytomegalovirus association was listed for approximately 150 TCR beta chains.

A few counts support this clone. Its antigen is still unknown. The CDR3 has 14 residues. Trimming shortened V by 5 bases and J by 7 bases, and 17 bases separated the two germline ends. Germline lookup yields CDR1 SGHTA and CDR2 FQGNSA. Assay: immunoSEQ multiplex PCR; the TCRdb copy retains only in-frame clones and omits some. The sample contains 50,000 to 65,000 clones, 85% to 95% of which appear only once. The rearrangement links TRBV7-2 to TRBJ1-2; tentative D call: TRBD1 (6 bases). This clonotype was sampled from a woman aged 18-30 years in good health and CMV-seropositive. Sequencing input: PBMCs. The CDR3, as DNA: TGTGCCAGCAGCCCCAGCGCGGGGGGCATTGGCTACACCTTC. Its protein product is CASSPSAGGIGYTF.